This T cell receptor beta chain originates from a study of response to subunit inactivated influenza vaccine. Study outcomes and limitations: T cells newly recruited by each seasonal influenza vaccination are few, the authors suggested.

Points on this clonotype: Its antigen is unknown.

The ends lost 1 base at V and 0 bases at J; junction bases unmatched: 6. The CDR3 loop spans 17 amino acids. The V gene's germline CDR1 is SGDLS and CDR2 YYNGEE. One entry per CDR3 protein, called by TCRdb with MiXCR from the RT-PCR reads. The table shows 450,000 to 600,000 distinct CDR3 sequences, with under 8.5% occurring only once. The starting material was PBMCs from blood, obtained around 25 months after vaccination. This chain joins TRBV9 and TRBJ2-2; 7 bases match TRBD1. This sequence was found in a man aged 50-75 years who received an inactivated influenza vaccine. The CDR3 is CASSVLRDRPNTGELFF. DNA of the CDR3: TGTGCCAGCAGCGTACTCCGGGACAGACCGAACACCGGGGAGCTGTTTTTT.